This T cell receptor beta chain originates from a study of blood T cell repertoires in COVID-19. Study in general: Italy, Spain and the United States were the sources of the convalescent and acute COVID-19 samples.

Repertoires were generated with immunoSEQ multiplex PCR, while TCRdb's copy carries only in-frame clones and drops some. The sample carries 60,000 to 75,000 clones, more than 75% recorded once. From germline, CDR1 is LNHDA and CDR2 SQIVND (reference sequence). The V end lost 3 bases, the J end lost 2 bases, and 4 bases lay between the germline ends. This CDR3 spans 12 amino acids. This TCR was sampled from a human donor in a cohort sampled during active COVID-19. The rearrangement links TRBV19 to TRBJ1-1; D ambiguous. Sequenced material: peripheral blood. The CDR3: CASSMSNTEAFF. The CDR3 DNA is TGTGCCAGTAGTATGAGTAACACTGAAGCTTTCTTT.